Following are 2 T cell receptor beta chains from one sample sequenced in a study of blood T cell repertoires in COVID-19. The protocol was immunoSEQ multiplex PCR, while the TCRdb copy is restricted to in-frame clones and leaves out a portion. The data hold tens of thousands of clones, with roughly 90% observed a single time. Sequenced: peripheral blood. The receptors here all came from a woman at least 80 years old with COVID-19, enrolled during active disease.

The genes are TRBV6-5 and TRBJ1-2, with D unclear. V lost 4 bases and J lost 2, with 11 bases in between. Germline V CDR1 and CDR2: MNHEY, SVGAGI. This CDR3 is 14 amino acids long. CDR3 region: CASSSPLRNYGYTF. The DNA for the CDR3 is TGTGCCAGCAGTTCCCCCCTTCGGAACTATGGCTACACCTTC.

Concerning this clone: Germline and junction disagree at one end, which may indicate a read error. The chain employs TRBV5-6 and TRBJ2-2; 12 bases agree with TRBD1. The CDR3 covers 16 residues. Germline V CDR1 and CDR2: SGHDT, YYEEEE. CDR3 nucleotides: TGTGCCAGCAGCAGGGGACAGGGGGCGAAAACCGGGGAGCTGTTTTTT. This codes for CASSRGQGAKTGELFF.